These T cell receptor beta chains were read from a single sample in a study of OX40 agonist ivuxolimab in advanced cancers. Profiled with immunoSEQ multiplex PCR; TCRdb holds only in-frame clones, not every one. The table has roughly 70,000 clones, about 85% seen once. The sequenced sample was CD4+ or CD8+ T cells sorted from blood, obtained in a trial of the OX40 agonist ivuxolimab. These receptors all stem from an adult with an advanced solid tumor such as melanoma, head and neck, liver or kidney cancer. The CDR3 runs from the conserved cysteine through the conserved F or W. A D gene is named only where the DNA matches it firmly. Size is stated for part of the rows, as once, few or many counts, or as a class when the clone is expanded.

D gene	V gene	J gene	clone size	CDR3 protein	CDR3 DNA
-	TRBV28	TRBJ1-2	-	CASSLGGAGYGYTF	TGTGCCAGCAGTTTGGGGGGGGCCGGCTATGGCTACACCTTC
TRBD1	TRBV29-1	TRBJ2-4	-	CSVLLGQDLAKNIQYF	TGCAGCGTTCTCCTGGGACAGGACCTAGCCAAAAACATTCAGTACTTC
-	TRBV7-9	TRBJ2-1	-	CASSLRSATGRGHEQFF	TGTGCCAGCAGCCTCCGTAGCGCTACTGGCCGTGGACATGAGCAGTTCTTC
-	TRBV19	TRBJ1-5	-	CASHRDTSNQPQHF	TGTGCCAGTCACCGGGACACTAGCAATCAGCCCCAGCATTTT
TRBD1	TRBV18	TRBJ1-5	-	CASSSSWTGDQPQHF	TGTGCCAGCTCAAGCTCGTGGACAGGGGATCAGCCCCAGCATTTT
-	TRBV18	TRBJ2-1	few	CASSPRDWGRSADEQFF	TGTGCCAGCTCACCAAGGGATTGGGGGAGGTCGGCCGATGAGCAGTTCTTC
TRBD2	TRBV19	TRBJ2-1	-	CASNYGGYNEQFF	TGTGCCAGTAACTACGGGGGGTACAATGAGCAGTTCTTC
TRBD2	TRBV19	TRBJ2-1	-	CASSGGSYNEQFF	TGTGCCTCTAGCGGGGGGTCCTACAATGAGCAGTTCTTC
-	TRBV28	TRBJ2-6	-	CASSYVDRSSGANVLTF	TGTGCCAGCAGCTACGTCGACAGGTCCTCTGGGGCCAACGTCCTGACTTTC
TRBD1	TRBV7-8	TRBJ2-5	once	CASSLVAQGSEETQYF	TGTGCCAGCAGCTTAGTGGCACAGGGGAGCGAGGAGACCCAGTACTTC
TRBD1	TRBV28	TRBJ2-1	-	CASSSGDRAGFF	TGTGCCAGCAGTTCCGGGGACAGGGCAGGGTTCTTC
-	TRBV30	TRBJ2-7	-	CAWSVNSVEQYF	TGTGCCTGGAGTGTTAATAGCGTAGAGCAGTACTTC
-	TRBV5-1	TRBJ1-4	-	CASSSPHPKEKLFF	TGCGCCAGCAGCTCGCCCCACCCTAAGGAAAAACTGTTTTTT
-	TRBV28	TRBJ1-4	-	CASRSGTPEEKLFF	TGTGCCAGCAGAAGTGGGACCCCTGAAGAAAAACTGTTTTTT
-	TRBV5-1	TRBJ1-1	-	CASGAGPNTEAFF	TGCGCCAGCGGCGCAGGCCCGAACACTGAAGCTTTCTTT
TRBD2	TRBV6-1	TRBJ2-1	-	CASHSGTSGFNEQFF	TGTGCCAGCCACTCCGGGACTAGCGGTTTCAATGAGCAGTTCTTC
-	TRBV5-1	TRBJ1-3	once	CASSIGHTSSGNTIYF	TGCGCCAGCAGCATAGGACACACGAGCTCTGGAAACACCATATATTTT
-	TRBV5-5	TRBJ2-3	once	CASSFRTDTQYF	TGTGCCAGCAGCTTTAGGACAGATACGCAGTATTTT
-	TRBV5-8	TRBJ1-4	-	CASSLRINEKLFF	TGTGCCAGCAGCTTACGCATTAATGAAAAACTGTTTTTT
-	TRBV10-3	TRBJ2-2	-	CAISWGRPNTGELFF	TGTGCCATCAGTTGGGGACGCCCGAACACCGGGGAGCTGTTTTTT
-	TRBV10-3	TRBJ1-1	-	CAISEYRPSSNTEAFF	TGTGCCATCAGTGAGTATAGACCTTCATCTAACACTGAAGCTTTCTTT
-	TRBV5-5	TRBJ2-1	few	CASSWTSSSYNEQFF	TGTGCCAGCAGCTGGACGTCGAGCTCCTACAATGAGCAGTTCTTC
-	TRBV28	TRBJ1-5	-	CASSLSSGLVYQPQHF	TGTGCCAGCAGTTTATCTTCAGGGCTAGTCTATCAGCCCCAGCATTTT
TRBD1	TRBV28	TRBJ2-6	-	CASSTIDRGPHSGANVLTF	TGTGCCAGCAGCACAATAGACAGGGGCCCCCACTCTGGGGCCAACGTCCTGACTTTC
TRBD2	TRBV9	TRBJ2-1	-	CASSVGSGIGGEQFF	TGTGCCAGCAGCGTAGGGAGCGGGATCGGCGGTGAGCAGTTCTTC
TRBD1	TRBV7-3	TRBJ2-2	-	CASSPRQGLGGELFF	TGTGCCAGCAGCCCACGACAGGGGTTGGGCGGGGAGCTGTTTTTT
-	TRBV5-4	TRBJ2-5	-	CASRRDPGETQYF	TGTGCCAGCAGAAGGGACCCGGGGGAGACCCAGTACTTC
-	TRBV15	TRBJ1-2	-	CATSRDLAGAGYGYTF	TGTGCCACCAGCAGAGATTTGGCCGGGGCTGGCTATGGCTACACCTTC
-	TRBV11-3	TRBJ2-3	-	CASSLGTGTTDTQYF	TGTGCCAGCAGCTTAGGTACAGGGACCACAGATACGCAGTATTTT
-	TRBV5-4	TRBJ2-7	-	CASSLTGLPYEQYF	TGTGCCAGCAGCCTCACCGGGCTACCCTACGAGCAGTACTTC
TRBD1	TRBV11-2	TRBJ2-2	-	CASSLGRGTGTGELFF	TGTGCCAGCAGCTTGGGGCGGGGGACAGGGACCGGGGAGCTGTTTTTT